This T cell receptor (beta chain) was documented in a study of blood T cell repertoires in COVID-19. Study context: Sites in the United States, Italy and Spain provided acute and convalescent COVID-19 samples. Nucleic acid was either cDNA or gDNA, and it came from T cells, B-cell-depleted T cells, or PBMCs.

In germline, CDR1 is SGHTA, CDR2 FQGNSA. The V segment lost 7 bases and the J segment 3 bases; nucleotides outside the gene matches: 8. The CDR3 totals 14 residues. Seattle researchers signed up patients amid active infection and tracked them longitudinally. Original handling: Amplification of reference gene primers provided the estimated nucleated cell counts. Some clones are missing from TCRdb's copy, which holds only in-frame ones; the method was immunoSEQ multiplex PCR. From that table come the V and J calls and clone size; the DNA was used to work out D and trimming. The table has fewer than 500,000 clones, around nine tenths seen once; the top ten hold approximately 0.92%.

Material for sequencing was peripheral blood. The TCR was taken from a man aged 18 to 35 with COVID-19, enrolled during active disease. The genes are TRBV7-2 and TRBJ2-5; 7 nucleotides line up with TRBD2. The DNA of the CDR3 is TGTGCCAGCACCGACACAGGACTAGAAGAGACCCAGTACTTC. Translation gives CASTDTGLEETQYF.